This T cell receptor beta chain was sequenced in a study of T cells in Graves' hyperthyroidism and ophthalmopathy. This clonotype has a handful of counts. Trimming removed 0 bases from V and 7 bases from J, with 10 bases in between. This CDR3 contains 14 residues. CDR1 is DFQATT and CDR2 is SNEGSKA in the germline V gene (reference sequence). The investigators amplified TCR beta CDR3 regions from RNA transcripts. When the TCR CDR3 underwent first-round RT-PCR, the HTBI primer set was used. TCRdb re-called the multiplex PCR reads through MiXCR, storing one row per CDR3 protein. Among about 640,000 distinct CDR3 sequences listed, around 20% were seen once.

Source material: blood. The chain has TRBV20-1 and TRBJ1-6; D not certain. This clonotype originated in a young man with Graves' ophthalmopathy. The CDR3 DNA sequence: TGCAGTGCTAGAGACAGCGTCAGCAATTCACCCCTCCACTTT. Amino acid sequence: CSARDSVSNSPLHF.